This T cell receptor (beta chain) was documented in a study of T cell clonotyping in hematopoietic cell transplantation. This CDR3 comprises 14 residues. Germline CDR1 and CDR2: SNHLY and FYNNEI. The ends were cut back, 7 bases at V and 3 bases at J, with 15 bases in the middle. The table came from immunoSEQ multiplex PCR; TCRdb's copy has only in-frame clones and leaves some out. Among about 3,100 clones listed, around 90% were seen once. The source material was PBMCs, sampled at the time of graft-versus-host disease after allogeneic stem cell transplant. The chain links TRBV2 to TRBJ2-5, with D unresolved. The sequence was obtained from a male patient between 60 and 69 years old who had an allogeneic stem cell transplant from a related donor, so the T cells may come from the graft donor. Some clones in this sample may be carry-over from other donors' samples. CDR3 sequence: CASTPGAFEETQYF. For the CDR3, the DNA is TGTGCCAGCACCCCAGGCGCCTTCGAAGAGACCCAGTACTTC.